This T cell receptor (beta chain) was retrieved from a study of technical replicates of blood from a handful of donors. Per germline, CDR1 MNHNY and CDR2 SVGAGI (reference sequence). The CDR3 sequence is 14 residues long. The ends were cut back, 4 bases at V and 0 bases at J, with 7 bases in the middle. Measured with immunoSEQ multiplex PCR; TCRdb has only the in-frame clones, and not every one. The sample lists about 79,000 clones, around 90% occurring once. Sequenced: T cells isolated from PBMCs. The TCR sequence derives from a human donor in good health. Some clones in this sample may be carry-over from other donors' samples. This chain uses TRBV6-6 with TRBJ1-3; D gene ambiguous. CDR3 region: CASSSGVSGNTIYF. The CDR3 coding sequence is TGTGCCAGCAGTTCCGGGGTCTCTGGAAACACCATATATTTT.